This is a list of T cell receptor beta chains from one sample in a study of beta chain features in type 1 diabetes. Sequencing used immunoSEQ multiplex PCR; TCRdb keeps in-frame clones, though not all of them. The table includes a few hundred thousand clones, 15% detected once. Sequenced material: naive CD4+ T cells from blood. These receptors came from a man between 18 and 35 years old with type 1 diabetes. Each CDR3 is given with its conserved first and last residue. The order of the fields is D gene, clone size, J gene, V gene, CDR3 protein, CDR3 DNA. A D gene is named only where the DNA matches it firmly. A row's size may be missing; if present it is once, few, many or a size class.

D gene: TRBD2; clone size: -; J gene: TRBJ2-5; V gene: TRBV5-1; CDR3 protein: CASSWGLAGETQYF; CDR3 DNA: TGCGCCAGCAGCTGGGGACTAGCGGGAGAGACCCAGTACTTC
D gene: -; clone size: few; J gene: TRBJ1-3; V gene: TRBV7-6; CDR3 protein: CASSLLRAGNTIYF; CDR3 DNA: TGTGCCAGCAGCTTATTGCGAGCTGGAAACACCATATATTTT
D gene: -; clone size: few; J gene: TRBJ1-3; V gene: TRBV7-9; CDR3 protein: CASSPSGTSSGNTIYF; CDR3 DNA: TGTGCCAGCAGCCCCAGTGGCACAAGCTCTGGAAACACCATATATTTT
D gene: TRBD2; clone size: few; J gene: TRBJ2-1; V gene: TRBV18; CDR3 protein: CASSPPPSFLAGAEQFF; CDR3 DNA: TGTGCCAGCTCACCACCCCCCAGCTTCCTAGCGGGGGCTGAGCAGTTCTTC
D gene: TRBD1; clone size: few; J gene: TRBJ2-7; V gene: TRBV4-1; CDR3 protein: CASSQGQGTYEQYF; CDR3 DNA: TGCGCCAGCAGCCAAGGACAGGGCACCTACGAGCAGTACTTC
D gene: -; clone size: -; J gene: TRBJ2-5; V gene: TRBV4-3; CDR3 protein: CASSQDSSQYF; CDR3 DNA: TGCGCCAGCAGCCAAGATTCTAGCCAGTACTTC
D gene: -; clone size: -; J gene: TRBJ2-3; V gene: TRBV25-1; CDR3 protein: CASAATGFPDTQYF; CDR3 DNA: TGTGCCAGCGCCGCCACAGGGTTCCCCGATACGCAGTATTTT
D gene: -; clone size: many; J gene: TRBJ2-3; V gene: TRBV4-2; CDR3 protein: CASSLGAGEKYF; CDR3 DNA: TGTGCCAGCAGCCTGGGGGCGGGAGAGAAGTATTTT
D gene: -; clone size: -; J gene: TRBJ1-3; V gene: TRBV9; CDR3 protein: CASSVGRVPGNTIYF; CDR3 DNA: TGTGCCAGCAGCGTTGGCAGGGTCCCTGGAAACACCATATATTTT
D gene: -; clone size: few; J gene: TRBJ1-5; V gene: TRBV28; CDR3 protein: CASRHKSWTDLTNQPQHF; CDR3 DNA: TGTGCCAGCAGGCATAAGTCCTGGACAGACCTGACAAATCAGCCCCAGCATTTT
D gene: -; clone size: -; J gene: TRBJ2-5; V gene: TRBV7-9; CDR3 protein: CASSPSRGRGGTQYF; CDR3 DNA: TGTGCCAGCAGCCCGTCCAGGGGTCGGGGCGGGACCCAGTACTTC
D gene: -; clone size: few; J gene: TRBJ2-1; V gene: TRBV9; CDR3 protein: CASGRYNEQFF; CDR3 DNA: TGTGCCAGCGGGAGGTACAATGAGCAGTTCTTC
D gene: -; clone size: -; J gene: TRBJ1-1; V gene: TRBV10-3; CDR3 protein: CAISGRWGDNTEAFF; CDR3 DNA: TGTGCCATCAGTGGCCGGTGGGGGGACAACACTGAAGCTTTCTTT
D gene: TRBD2; clone size: few; J gene: TRBJ2-5; V gene: TRBV29-1; CDR3 protein: CSVAGRTSGSIGETQYF; CDR3 DNA: TGCAGCGTCGCGGGGAGGACTAGCGGGAGTATAGGAGAGACCCAGTACTTC
D gene: TRBD2; clone size: few; J gene: TRBJ2-5; V gene: TRBV7-2; CDR3 protein: CASSSGGIQETQYF; CDR3 DNA: TGTGCCAGCAGCTCCGGGGGGATCCAAGAGACCCAGTACTTC
D gene: TRBD1; clone size: -; J gene: TRBJ2-1; V gene: TRBV2; CDR3 protein: CASSAQGQGKVNEQFF; CDR3 DNA: TGTGCCAGCAGCGCGCAGGGACAGGGGAAGGTCAATGAGCAGTTCTTC
D gene: -; clone size: -; J gene: TRBJ2-1; V gene: TRBV18; CDR3 protein: CASSPSLSGEQFF; CDR3 DNA: TGTGCCAGCTCACCAAGTCTGTCGGGTGAGCAGTTCTTC
D gene: TRBD1; clone size: few; J gene: TRBJ2-7; V gene: TRBV14; CDR3 protein: CASSPTGSPYEQYF; CDR3 DNA: TGTGCCAGCAGCCCGACAGGGTCCCCCTACGAGCAGTACTTC
D gene: -; clone size: -; J gene: TRBJ2-3; V gene: TRBV5-1; CDR3 protein: CASSLGSEGDTQYF; CDR3 DNA: TGCGCCAGCAGCTTGGGTTCGGAGGGAGATACGCAGTATTTT
D gene: -; clone size: -; J gene: TRBJ2-7; V gene: TRBV28; CDR3 protein: CASSPQVYEQYF; CDR3 DNA: TGTGCCAGCAGTCCCCAGGTTTACGAGCAGTACTTC